These 8 T cell receptor beta chains originate from one sample sequenced in a study of blood T cell repertoires in COVID-19. Profiling relied on immunoSEQ multiplex PCR, and the TCRdb table lists in-frame clones only, not all of them. Of fewer than 250,000 clones in the sample, roughly four fifths were seen once. Sequencing was done on a sample of peripheral blood. The receptors here all came from a woman aged 70-85 years with acute or convalescent COVID-19.

The chain's CDR3 is CASSGFLGQGKSDTQYF. The CDR3 nucleotides are TGTGCCAGCAGCGGCTTCCTGGGACAGGGAAAGTCAGATACGCAGTATTTT. The chain uses TRBV11-2 and TRBJ2-3; 9 positions match TRBD1. This CDR3 comprises 17 residues. The germline V gene encodes CDR1 SGHAT and CDR2 FQNNGV. J was trimmed by 4 bases and V by 5 bases; bases with no gene match: 13. The full variable domain, with the rest looked up from reference TRBV11-2 and TRBJ2-3, is EAGVAQSPRYKIIEKRQSVAFWCNPISGHATLYWYQQILGQGPKLLIQFQNNGVVDDSQLPKDRFSAERLKGVDSTLKIQPAKLEDSAVYLCASSGFLGQGKSDTQYFGPGTRLTVL.

The V call is TRBV5-1, the J call TRBJ2-1; 8 nucleotides match TRBD2. V shed 4 bases, J shed 4 bases, and the junction held 4 bases outside the gene matches. CDR1 is SGHRS, CDR2 YFSETQ, per germline. This CDR3 comprises 14 residues. The CDR3, as DNA: TGCGCCAGCAGCCCCGGGGGGGTATACAATGAGCAGTTCTTC. Translated: CASSPGGVYNEQFF.

The chain combines TRBV19 with TRBJ1-5, with TRBD1 matching 8 bases. Germline V gene sequence: CDR1 LNHDA, CDR2 SQIVND (reference sequence). With V trimmed by 5 bases and J by 5 bases, 5 bases remained unmatched. The CDR3 length is 14 residues. CDR3 sequence: CASSGDRGDQPQHF. The CDR3 nucleotides read TGTGCCAGTAGTGGTGACAGGGGTGATCAGCCCCAGCATTTT. The entire variable domain, with the rest obtained from reference TRBV19 and TRBJ1-5, is as follows: DGGITQSPKYLFRKEGQNVTLSCEQNLNHDAMYWYRQDPGQGLRLIYYSQIVNDFQKGDIAEGYSVSREKKESFPLTVTSAQKNPTAFYLCASSGDRGDQPQHFGDGTRLSIL.

The chain couples TRBV19 to TRBJ1-2; 8 bases line up with TRBD1. Germline values: CDR1 LNHDA, CDR2 SQIVND (reference sequence). There are 12 residues in the CDR3. Germline trimming cut 5 bases from V and 5 bases from J; bases unmatched to any gene: 1. The CDR3, as DNA: TGTGCCAGTAGTGGACAGGGATATGGCTACACCTTC. Translated: CASSGQGYGYTF.

This chain connects TRBV9 to TRBJ2-3, with 9 bases fitting TRBD1. The CDR3 consists of 16 residues. V was pared by 1 base and J by 0 bases, with 3 bases of the junction left unmatched. CDR1 SGDLS and CDR2 YYNGEE come from the germline V gene. CDR3: CASSVLQGASTDTQYF. CDR3 bases: TGTGCCAGCAGCGTATTACAGGGGGCTAGCACAGATACGCAGTATTTT.

This clone has only one observation. This sequence joins TRBV6-5 and TRBJ1-2; D is unclear. The CDR3 has 13 residues. Germline loops: CDR1 MNHEY, CDR2 SVGAGI. Trimming cost V 6 bases and J 4 bases, with 12 bases left between them. CDR3 DNA sequence: TGTGCCAGCAGCCCAGACAAGCCCTATGGCTACACCTTC. It translates to CASSPDKPYGYTF.

V is TRBV6-8 and J is TRBJ1-3; possible D gene TRBD1, 6 bases. V lost 6 bases and J 0 bases, leaving 15 bases between the germline ends. Germline lookup yields CDR1 MNHGY and CDR2 SAAAGT. The CDR3 extends over 16 amino acids. The CDR3 sequence is CASRARGGSSGNTIYF. The CDR3 coding sequence is TGTGCCAGCAGAGCGAGGGGGGGAAGCTCTGGAAACACCATATATTTT.

This chain links TRBV10-1 with TRBJ1-4; D might be TRBD1 (5 bases). Per the germline V gene, CDR1 is WNHNN and CDR2 is SYGVQD (reference sequence). Trimming left V 0 bases short and J 8 bases short, with 10 bases between. The length of the CDR3 is 14 residues. CDR3 DNA sequence: TGCGCCAGCAGTGAGTCGGGGCAACTAGAAAAACTGTTTTTT. It codes for CASSESGQLEKLFF.